This T cell receptor beta chain was sequenced in a study of CXCR3-negative and CXCR3-positive naive CD8 T cells. UMI labels and 5' RACE were used to prepare the TRB cDNA libraries. TCRdb re-called the 5' RACE reads; one entry per CDR3 protein, DNA not given. The sample table sets out about 56,000 distinct CDR3 sequences. Sequenced input: memory CD8+ T cells from blood. The sequence derives from a human donor in good health. Some clones in this sample may be carry-over from other donors' samples.

The CDR3 loop is CASRSDGSSYNEQFF. The chain recombines TRBV12-3 or TRBV12-4 with TRBJ2-1. The CDR3 has 15 residues.